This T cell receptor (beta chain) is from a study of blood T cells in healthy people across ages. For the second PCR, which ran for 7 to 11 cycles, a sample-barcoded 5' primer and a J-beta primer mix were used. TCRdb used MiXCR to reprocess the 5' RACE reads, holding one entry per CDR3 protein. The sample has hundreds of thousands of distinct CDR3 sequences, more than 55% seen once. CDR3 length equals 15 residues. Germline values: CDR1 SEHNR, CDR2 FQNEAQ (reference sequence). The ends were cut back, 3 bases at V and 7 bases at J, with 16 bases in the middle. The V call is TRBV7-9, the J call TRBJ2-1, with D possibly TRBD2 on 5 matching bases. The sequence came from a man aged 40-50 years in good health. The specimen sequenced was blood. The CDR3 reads CASSFRRTARNEQFF. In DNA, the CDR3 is TGTGCCAGCAGCTTCAGGCGGACTGCTCGTAATGAGCAGTTCTTC.